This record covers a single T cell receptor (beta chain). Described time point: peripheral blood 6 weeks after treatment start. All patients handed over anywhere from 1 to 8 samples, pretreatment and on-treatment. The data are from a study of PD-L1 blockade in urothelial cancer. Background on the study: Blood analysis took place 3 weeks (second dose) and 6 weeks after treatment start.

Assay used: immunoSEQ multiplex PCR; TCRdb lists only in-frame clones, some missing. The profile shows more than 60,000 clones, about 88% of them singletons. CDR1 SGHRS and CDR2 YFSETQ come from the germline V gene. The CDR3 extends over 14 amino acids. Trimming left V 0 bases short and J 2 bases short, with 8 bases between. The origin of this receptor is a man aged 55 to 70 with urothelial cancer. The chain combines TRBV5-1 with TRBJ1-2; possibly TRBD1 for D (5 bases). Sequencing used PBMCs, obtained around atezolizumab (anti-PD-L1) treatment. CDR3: CASSLAGGNYGYTF. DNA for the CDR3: TGCGCCAGCAGCTTGGCCGGGGGAAACTATGGCTACACCTTC.